This TCR beta chain appears in the sequencing data of a study of technical replicates of blood from a few donors. The CDR3 consists of 16 residues. Losses at the gene ends were 2 bases for V and 2 bases for J; bases not matched to a gene: 9. Germline V gene data show CDR1 as SGDLS and CDR2 as YYNGEE. The repertoire was sequenced with immunoSEQ multiplex PCR; TCRdb's copy has only in-frame clones and lacks some. The sample shows tens of thousands of clones, roughly 92% of them seen only once. This clone was counted once. The sequenced sample consisted of T cells isolated from PBMCs. This TCR was sampled from a human donor in good health. The chain joins TRBV9 to TRBJ1-2; 7 positions match TRBD1. The CDR3 is CASSVSPSGQNYGYTF. The CDR3, as DNA: TGTGCCAGCAGCGTCTCACCATCGGGACAGAACTATGGCTACACCTTC.